This T cell receptor (beta chain) was profiled in a study of blood T cells in healthy people across ages. This CDR3 has 16 amino acids. The germline V gene has CDR1 SGHTA and CDR2 FQGTGA. V gave up 7 bases and J gave up 5 bases; unmatched junction bases: 13. This clonotype has only a few counts. A sample-barcoded 5' primer and a J-beta primer mix were used in a second PCR of about 6 to 11 cycles. From the 5' RACE reads, TCRdb called clonotypes with MiXCR, one entry per CDR3 protein. Counted here are 1.5 million to 2 million distinct CDR3 sequences, roughly 28% occurring once; the ten biggest clones make up roughly 8.2%.

This TCR came from a woman aged 30 to 39 in good health. The chain combines TRBV7-3 with TRBJ2-3; 9 bases agree with TRBD1. The material sequenced was blood. CDR3 residues: CASKGEDRGFGDTQYF. DNA for the CDR3: TGTGCCAGCAAGGGGGAGGACAGGGGATTCGGAGATACGCAGTATTTT. Complete variable domain (other parts from reference TRBV7-3 and TRBJ2-3): GAGVSQTPSNKVTEKGKYVELRCDPISGHTALYWYRQSLGQGPEFLIYFQGTGAADDSGLPNDRFFAVRPEGSVSTLKIQRTERGDSAVYLCASKGEDRGFGDTQYFGPGTRLTVL.